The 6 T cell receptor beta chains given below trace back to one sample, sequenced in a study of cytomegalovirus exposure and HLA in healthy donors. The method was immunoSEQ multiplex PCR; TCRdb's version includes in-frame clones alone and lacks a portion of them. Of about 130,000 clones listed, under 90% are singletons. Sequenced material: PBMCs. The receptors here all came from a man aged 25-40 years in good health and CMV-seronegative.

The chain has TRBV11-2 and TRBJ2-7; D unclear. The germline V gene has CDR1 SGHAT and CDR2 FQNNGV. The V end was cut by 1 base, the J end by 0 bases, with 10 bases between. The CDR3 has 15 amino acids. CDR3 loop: CASSLVQILSYEQYF. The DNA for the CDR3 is TGTGCCAGCAGCTTAGTGCAGATCCTCTCCTACGAGCAGTACTTC.

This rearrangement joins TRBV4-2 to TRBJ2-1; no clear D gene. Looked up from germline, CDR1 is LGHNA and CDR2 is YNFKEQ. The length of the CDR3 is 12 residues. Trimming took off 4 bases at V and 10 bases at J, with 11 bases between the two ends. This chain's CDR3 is CASSPIQREQFF. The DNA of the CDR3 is TGTGCCAGCAGCCCCATACAGAGAGAGCAGTTCTTC.

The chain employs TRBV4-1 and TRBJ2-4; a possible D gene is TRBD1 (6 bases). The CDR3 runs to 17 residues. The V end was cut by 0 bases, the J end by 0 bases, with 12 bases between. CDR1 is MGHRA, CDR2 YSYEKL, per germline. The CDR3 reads CASSQDSGGVAKNIQYF. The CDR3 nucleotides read TGCGCCAGCAGCCAAGATTCTGGGGGCGTAGCCAAAAACATTCAGTACTTC.

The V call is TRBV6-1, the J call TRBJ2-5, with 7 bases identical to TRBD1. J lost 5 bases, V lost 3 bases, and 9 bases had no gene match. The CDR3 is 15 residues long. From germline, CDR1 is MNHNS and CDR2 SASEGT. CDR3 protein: CASSDQGGGWETQYF. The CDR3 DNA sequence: TGTGCCAGCAGTGATCAAGGGGGCGGATGGGAGACCCAGTACTTC.

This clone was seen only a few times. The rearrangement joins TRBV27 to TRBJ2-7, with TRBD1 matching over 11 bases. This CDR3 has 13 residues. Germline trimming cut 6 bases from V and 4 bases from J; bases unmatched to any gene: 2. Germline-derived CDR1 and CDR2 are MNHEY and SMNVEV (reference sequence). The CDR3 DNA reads TGTGCCAGCAGCCGGGACAGGGGGTACGAGCAGTACTTC. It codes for CASSRDRGYEQYF.

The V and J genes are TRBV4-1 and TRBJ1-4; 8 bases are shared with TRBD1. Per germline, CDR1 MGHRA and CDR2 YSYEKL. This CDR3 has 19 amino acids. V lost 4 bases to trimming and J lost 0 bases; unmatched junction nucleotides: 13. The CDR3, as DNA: TGCGCCAGCAGCCCCAGGGGGCGTCCCGAGGGCCCAACTAATGAAAAACTGTTTTTT. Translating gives CASSPRGRPEGPTNEKLFF.